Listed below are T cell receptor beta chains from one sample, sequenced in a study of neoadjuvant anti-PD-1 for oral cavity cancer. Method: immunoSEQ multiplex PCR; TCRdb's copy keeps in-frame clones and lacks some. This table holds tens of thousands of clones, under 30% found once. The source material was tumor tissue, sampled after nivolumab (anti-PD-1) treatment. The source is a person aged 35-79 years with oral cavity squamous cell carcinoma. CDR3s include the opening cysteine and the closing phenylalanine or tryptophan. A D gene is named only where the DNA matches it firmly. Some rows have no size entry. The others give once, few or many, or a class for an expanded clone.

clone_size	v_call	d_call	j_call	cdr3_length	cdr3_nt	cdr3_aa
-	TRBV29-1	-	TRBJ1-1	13	TGCAGCAGCTTGTCAGGCACGAACACTGAAGCTTTCTTT	CSSLSGTNTEAFF
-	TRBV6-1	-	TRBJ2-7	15	TGTGCCAGCAGTGAATTTCCCCTAGGGTCCTACGAGCAGTACTTC	CASSEFPLGSYEQYF
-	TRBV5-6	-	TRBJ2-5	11	TGTGCCAGCAGCTTTATAGAGACCCAGTACTTC	CASSFIETQYF
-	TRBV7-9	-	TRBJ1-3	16	TGTGCCAGCAGCTTAGTCAGGGTTGCCTCTGGAAACACCATATATTTT	CASSLVRVASGNTIYF
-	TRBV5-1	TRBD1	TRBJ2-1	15	TGCGCCAGCAGCTTACCGGGACAGGGAGGCAATGAGCAGTTCTTC	CASSLPGQGGNEQFF
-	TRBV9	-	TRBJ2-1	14	TGTGCCAGCAGCGTAGGTGAACGGGTCAATGAGCAGTTCTTC	CASSVGERVNEQFF
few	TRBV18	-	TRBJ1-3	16	TGTGCCAGCTCACCACTGGTAGGCCGCTCTGGAAACACCATATATTTT	CASSPLVGRSGNTIYF
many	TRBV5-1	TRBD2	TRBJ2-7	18	TGCGCCAGCAGCTTCCGAGGACTAGCGGGAGGGCGGAGCTACGAGCAGTACTTC	CASSFRGLAGGRSYEQYF
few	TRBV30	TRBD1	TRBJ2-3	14	TGTGCCTGGAGTATGAACAGGGGATCGGATACGCAGTATTTT	CAWSMNRGSDTQYF
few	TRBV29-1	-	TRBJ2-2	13	TGCAGCGTTGTACGAGGGAACACCGGGGAGCTGTTTTTT	CSVVRGNTGELFF
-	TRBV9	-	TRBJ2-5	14	TGTGCCAGCAGCGCGGGGAGCCGGGGAGAGACCCAGTACTTC	CASSAGSRGETQYF
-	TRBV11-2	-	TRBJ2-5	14	TGTGCCAGCAGCTTAGACTCTAGCATTGAGACCCAGTACTTC	CASSLDSSIETQYF
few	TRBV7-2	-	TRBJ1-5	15	TGTGCCAGCAGCTTCCAGGGCACCGGCAATCAGCCCCAGCATTTT	CASSFQGTGNQPQHF
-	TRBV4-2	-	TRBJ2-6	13	TGTGCCAGCAGCTTGGGTGGGGCCAACGTCCTGACTTTC	CASSLGGANVLTF
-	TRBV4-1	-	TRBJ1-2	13	TGCGCCAGCACCGGGGACACCTCCTATGGCTACACCTTC	CASTGDTSYGYTF
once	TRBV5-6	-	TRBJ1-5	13	TGTGCCAGCAGCTTGTGGGGGGAACAGCCCCAGCATTTT	CASSLWGEQPQHF
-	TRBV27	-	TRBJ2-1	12	TGTGCCAGCAGCGGGCCCGGGAATGAGCAGTTCTTC	CASSGPGNEQFF
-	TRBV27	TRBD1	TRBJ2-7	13	TGTGCCAGCAGCAAACAGGGGGCAGACGAGCAGTACTTC	CASSKQGADEQYF
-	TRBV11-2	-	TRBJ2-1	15	TGTGCCAGCAGCTTAGATCGTAGGGCGTGGAATGAGCAGTTCTTC	CASSLDRRAWNEQFF
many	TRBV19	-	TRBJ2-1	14	TGTGCCAGTAGGCCCGGGAACTACTACAATGAGCAGTTCTTC	CASRPGNYYNEQFF
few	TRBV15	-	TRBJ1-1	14	TGTGCCACCAGCAGAGGACAGGTCAACACTGAAGCTTTCTTT	CATSRGQVNTEAFF
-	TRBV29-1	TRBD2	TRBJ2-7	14	TGCAGCGTTGAACGGGGACTAGCGGGAGGCGAGCAGTACTTC	CSVERGLAGGEQYF
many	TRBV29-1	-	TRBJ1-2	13	TGCAGCGTTAGGCAAAGGGTCGGCTATGGCTACACCTTC	CSVRQRVGYGYTF